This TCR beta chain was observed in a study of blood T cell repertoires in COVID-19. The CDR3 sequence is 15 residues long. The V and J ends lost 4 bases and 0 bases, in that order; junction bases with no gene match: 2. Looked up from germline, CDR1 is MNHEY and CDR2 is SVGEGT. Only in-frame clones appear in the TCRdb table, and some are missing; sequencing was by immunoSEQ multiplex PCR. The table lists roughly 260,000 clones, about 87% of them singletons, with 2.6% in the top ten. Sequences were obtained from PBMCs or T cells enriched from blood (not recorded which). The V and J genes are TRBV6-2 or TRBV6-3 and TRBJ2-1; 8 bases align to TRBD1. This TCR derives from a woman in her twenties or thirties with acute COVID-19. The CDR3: CASSWDRSSYNEQFF. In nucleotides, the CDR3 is TGTGCCAGCAGTTGGGACAGGAGCTCCTACAATGAGCAGTTCTTC.